This T cell receptor (beta chain) was observed in a study of radiotherapy plus CTLA-4 blockade in lung cancer. Study context: Objective responses were observed in less than 20% of patients, and disease control was achieved by about 30%. Points from the study as a whole: Increased serum interferon-beta after radiation also reportedly predicted response strongly. Peripheral blood showed expansion of tumor-derived TCR clones after radiotherapy and ipilimumab.

Each patient with chemo-refractory metastatic non-small-cell lung cancer was treated with focal radiation plus CTLA-4 blockade using ipilimumab. Points on this clone: Antigen specificity is unknown.

Assay: immunoSEQ multiplex PCR; the TCRdb copy retains only in-frame clones and omits some. The data show fewer than 100,000 clones, roughly 79% seen once. This material consisted of peripheral blood, taken from a patient treated with radiotherapy plus ipilimumab. The receptor was isolated from a human donor with non-small cell lung cancer whose response to radiotherapy plus ipilimumab could not be evaluated. Some clones in this sample may be carry-over from other donors' samples.

CDR3 amino acids: CASSSGLAGGQYTQYF. Here the CDR3 DNA reads TGCGCCAGCAGTTCCGGACTAGCGGGGGGGCAATATACGCAGTATTTT. This chain links TRBV10-1 with TRBJ2-3, with TRBD2 identical over 15 bases. Germline loops: CDR1 WNHNN, CDR2 SYGVQD (reference sequence). This CDR3 has 16 amino acids. Trimming cost V 5 bases and J 7 bases; bases outside gene matches: 7.